Listed below are T cell receptor beta chains from one sample, sequenced in a study of CD8+ T cells in alopecia areata. Using immunoSEQ multiplex PCR, the repertoire was profiled, and TCRdb retains in-frame clones only, with some absent. Of approximately 30,000 clones listed, roughly half were seen once; the top ten hold around 40%. The material sequenced was NKG2D-high CD8+ T cells sorted from blood. The receptors were sampled from a human donor with alopecia areata. The CDR3 runs from the conserved cysteine through the conserved F or W. The D gene is left open where the match is weak. Expanded clones are given a class, and other clones once, few, many or no size at all.

V: TRBV5-1; size: .; D: TRBD1; J: TRBJ1-1; DNA: TGCGCCAGCAGCTTCTTTCGACAGGGGGCGGACACTGAAGCTTTCTTT; CDR3: CASSFFRQGADTEAFF
V: TRBV4-3; size: .; D: .; J: TRBJ2-7; DNA: TGCGCCAGCTCACGAGGCACTATAGGGGTTTACGAGCAGTACTTC; CDR3: CASSRGTIGVYEQYF
V: TRBV7-9; size: .; D: TRBD2; J: TRBJ2-1; DNA: TGTGCCAGCAGCCCTCGGACTAGTTCCTACAATGAGCAGTTCTTC; CDR3: CASSPRTSSYNEQFF
V: TRBV4-3; size: .; D: TRBD1; J: TRBJ2-7; DNA: TGCGCCAGCAGCCACTACAGGGGGAGCTACGAGCAGTACTTC; CDR3: CASSHYRGSYEQYF
V: TRBV21-1; size: once; D: .; J: TRBJ2-5; DNA: TGTGCCAGCAGCAAACATAAGGGAGTACAAGAGACCCAGTACTTC; CDR3: CASSKHKGVQETQYF
V: TRBV4-1; size: .; D: .; J: TRBJ1-5; DNA: TGCGCCAGCAGCCAAGCTACCCGTGGGCCCCAGCATTTT; CDR3: CASSQATRGPQHF
V: TRBV4-3; size: .; D: .; J: TRBJ1-6; DNA: TGCGCCAGCAGCCAAGGGACAGCTAGTTATAATTCACCCCTCCACTTT; CDR3: CASSQGTASYNSPLHF
V: TRBV7-2; size: few; D: TRBD1; J: TRBJ2-7; DNA: TGTGCCAGCAGCTCAGGGGGCAGCACACACGAGCAGTACTTC; CDR3: CASSSGGSTHEQYF
V: TRBV7-2; size: .; D: .; J: TRBJ2-7; DNA: TGTGCCAGCAGCTTAGCTCTCTCCTACGAGCAGTACTTC; CDR3: CASSLALSYEQYF
V: TRBV9; size: .; D: .; J: TRBJ1-2; DNA: TGTGCCAGCAGCGTAGGCTCCCCCTATGGCTACACCTTC; CDR3: CASSVGSPYGYTF
V: TRBV10-3; size: .; D: TRBD2; J: TRBJ2-5; DNA: TGTGCCATCAGTGAGACTAGCGGAGAAGAGACCCAGTACTTC; CDR3: CAISETSGEETQYF
V: TRBV5-1; size: few; D: TRBD1; J: TRBJ2-7; DNA: TGCGCCAGCACCACCTTCCAGGGGGCAGAAATCTACGAGCAGTACTTC; CDR3: CASTTFQGAEIYEQYF
V: TRBV2; size: few; D: .; J: TRBJ2-6; DNA: TGTGCCAGCACTGAATTAAGGGCTGGGGCCAACGTCCTGACTTTC; CDR3: CASTELRAGANVLTF
V: TRBV6-8; size: .; D: .; J: TRBJ2-7; DNA: TGTGCCAGCAGTTACAGAGGGACCCTCAGGAACTTC; CDR3: CASSYRGTLRNF
V: TRBV6-5; size: .; D: TRBD2; J: TRBJ2-2; DNA: TGTGCCAGCAGTTACTCGGGACTAGATGGCGGGGAGCTGTTTTTT; CDR3: CASSYSGLDGGELFF
V: TRBV27; size: .; D: .; J: TRBJ2-1; DNA: TGTGCCAGCAGTTTATATCCCCCGGGGGAGACTTACAATGAGCAGTTCTTC; CDR3: CASSLYPPGETYNEQFF
V: TRBV11-1; size: .; D: TRBD2; J: TRBJ2-7; DNA: TGTGCCAGCAGGGACGGACTAGTCTACGAGCAGTACTTC; CDR3: CASRDGLVYEQYF